Listed below are T cell receptor beta chains from one sample, sequenced in a study of control samples from healthy donors and cancer patients. Sequenced by immunoSEQ multiplex PCR; TCRdb stores in-frame clones only, minus some. The sample records more than 95,000 clones, just over 90% being singletons. Material: blood. The receptors originated from a man between 18 and 29 years old in good health. Both conserved end residues are part of each CDR3. The D gene is left open where the match is weak. The size of a clone is reported for some rows only, either as once, few or many, or as a class for expanded clones.

V,J,D,size,DNA,CDR3
TRBV9,TRBJ2-2,TRBD2,.,TGTGCCAGCAGCTATAGCGGGAGGGGCGGCACCGGGGAGCTGTTTTTT,CASSYSGRGGTGELFF
TRBV5-1,TRBJ2-3,.,.,TGCGCCAGCAGCTGGGGAGGAGACAAGAGCACAGATACGCAGTATTTT,CASSWGGDKSTDTQYF
TRBV4-3,TRBJ2-3,.,.,TGCGCCAGCAGCCAAAATAGGCTAGCAGACACAGATACGCAGTATTTT,CASSQNRLADTDTQYF
TRBV27,TRBJ1-1,TRBD1,.,TGTGCCAGCAGTCCTCGGGACAGGGTAGACACTGAAGCTTTCTTT,CASSPRDRVDTEAFF
TRBV5-1,TRBJ2-5,TRBD1,.,TGCGCCAGCAGCCTCCGACAGGGGAGGGAGACCCAGTACTTC,CASSLRQGRETQYF
TRBV7-9,TRBJ1-3,.,.,TGTGCCAGCAGCTTCGGACTCAACTCTGGAAACACCATATATTTT,CASSFGLNSGNTIYF
TRBV19,TRBJ2-1,TRBD1,.,TGTGCCAGTCGAGCGGGACAGGGTGGTATCGGGTCCGACAATGAGCAGTTCTTC,CASRAGQGGIGSDNEQFF
TRBV12-5,TRBJ1-1,.,.,TGTGCTAGTGGACGACGGGAGATGATGAACACTGAAGCTTTCTTT,CASGRREMMNTEAFF
TRBV3-1/TRBV3-2,TRBJ1-1,.,once,TGTGCCAGCAGCTCCCGGGGAGGGGAAGCTTTCTTT,CASSSRGGEAFF
TRBV19,TRBJ2-1,.,.,TGTGCCAGTAGTATAGGAGGTACGGGGTGGAGGTACAATGAGCAGTTCTTC,CASSIGGTGWRYNEQFF
TRBV6-5,TRBJ1-5,.,.,TGTGCCAGCAGTTACTCGACCGGTCAGCCCCAGCATTTT,CASSYSTGQPQHF
TRBV6-1,TRBJ1-1,TRBD1,.,TGTGCCAGCAGTGAGATTAGGTGGGTAACAGGGACAGGGATGAACACTGAAGCTTTCTTT,CASSEIRWVTGTGMNTEAFF
TRBV2,TRBJ1-1,.,.,TGTGCCAGCAATTACAGGGAAGAGAAAACTGAAGCTTTCTTT,CASNYREEKTEAFF
TRBV29-1,TRBJ1-4,.,.,TGCAGCGTTCCAAAGCCGGGACCCCAAAAGGCTCGGGAGTTGGTATTT,CSVPKPGPQKARELVF
TRBV18,TRBJ1-3,TRBD1,.,TGTGCCAGCTCACCTACAACAGGACAGGGAACCGGAAACACCATATATTTT,CASSPTTGQGTGNTIYF
TRBV6-5,TRBJ2-7,TRBD1,once,TGTGCCAGCAGTCAGCGACAGGGGGCGGTCTACGAGCAGTACTTC,CASSQRQGAVYEQYF
TRBV6-1,TRBJ1-3,.,.,TGTGCCAGCAGTGAAGTGGGAGAGGTTTCTGGAAACACCATATATTTT,CASSEVGEVSGNTIYF
TRBV27,TRBJ1-3,.,once,TGTGCCAGCAGCCTACAGGGTCTCTCTGGAAACACCATATATTTT,CASSLQGLSGNTIYF
TRBV7-8,TRBJ2-1,TRBD2,.,TGTGCCAGCAGCTTACGCCCTGGCGGGGGGGCAAATGAGCAGTTCTTC,CASSLRPGGGANEQFF
TRBV6-2/TRBV6-3,TRBJ1-1,.,.,TGTGCCAGCAGTACGACACTGAACACTGAAGCTTTCTTT,CASSTTLNTEAFF
TRBV25-1,TRBJ1-6,.,.,TGTGCCAGCAAGAGCGACTATACCCTAAAATCACCCCTCCACTTT,CASKSDYTLKSPLHF
TRBV9,TRBJ1-1,.,.,TGTGCCAGCAGCCCGCGGCCCTTGGACACTGAAGCTTTCTTT,CASSPRPLDTEAFF
TRBV25-1,TRBJ2-1,.,.,TGTGCCAGCAGTTTACGCTGGGGGCAGTTCTTC,CASSLRWGQFF
TRBV25-1,TRBJ2-7,.,.,TGTGCCAGCAGTGATTGGTCCGACTACGAGCAGTACTTC,CASSDWSDYEQYF
TRBV2,TRBJ1-6,.,.,TGTGCCAGCACCCCCGGCAGCTATAATTCACCCCTCCACTTT,CASTPGSYNSPLHF
TRBV27,TRBJ1-5,.,.,TGTGCCTCAGCCCCCATCACAGGGATGGATCAGCCCCAGCATTTT,CASAPITGMDQPQHF
TRBV5-1,TRBJ1-1,.,.,TGCGCCAGCAGCTTGGTGCTAGGGGACACTGAAGCTTTCTTT,CASSLVLGDTEAFF
TRBV6-4,TRBJ2-1,.,.,TGTGCCAGCAGTCCAGGGACCGAAGGCGGTGAGCAGTTCTTC,CASSPGTEGGEQFF
TRBV2,TRBJ1-1,.,.,TGTGCCAGTAAAACAAGGGGGGGTAACACTGAAGCTTTCTTT,CASKTRGGNTEAFF
TRBV2,TRBJ1-6,.,.,TGTGCCAGCAGGCGGTACAGGGACCTTACTGAAAATTCACCCCTCCACTTT,CASRRYRDLTENSPLHF
TRBV9,TRBJ1-5,.,.,TGTGCCAGCAGCGTAGGTCCAGGCGGTCAGCCCCAGCATTTT,CASSVGPGGQPQHF
TRBV5-1,TRBJ1-2,TRBD1,.,TGCGCCAGCAGCCACCCGGACAGGGGTAACTATGGCTACACCTTC,CASSHPDRGNYGYTF
TRBV7-8,TRBJ1-6,.,once,TGTGCCAGCACCCCAGGACCGGGAAATTCACCCCTCCACTTT,CASTPGPGNSPLHF
TRBV6-4,TRBJ1-2,.,.,TGTGCCAGCAGTGACTCGTTTCAGACAGTTAACTATGGCTACACCTTC,CASSDSFQTVNYGYTF
TRBV6-2/TRBV6-3,TRBJ2-2,.,.,TGTGCCAGCAGCTTATATACCGGGGAGCTGTTTTTT,CASSLYTGELFF
TRBV7-6,TRBJ2-1,TRBD2,.,TGTGCCAGCAGCTTAGGTGTTAGCGGGGGTGAAATAAGCTCCTACAATGAGCAGTTCTTC,CASSLGVSGGEISSYNEQFF
TRBV7-9,TRBJ2-7,TRBD2,.,TGTGCCAGCAGCCCAATGGGACTAGCGACAGACTCCTACGAGCAGTACTTC,CASSPMGLATDSYEQYF